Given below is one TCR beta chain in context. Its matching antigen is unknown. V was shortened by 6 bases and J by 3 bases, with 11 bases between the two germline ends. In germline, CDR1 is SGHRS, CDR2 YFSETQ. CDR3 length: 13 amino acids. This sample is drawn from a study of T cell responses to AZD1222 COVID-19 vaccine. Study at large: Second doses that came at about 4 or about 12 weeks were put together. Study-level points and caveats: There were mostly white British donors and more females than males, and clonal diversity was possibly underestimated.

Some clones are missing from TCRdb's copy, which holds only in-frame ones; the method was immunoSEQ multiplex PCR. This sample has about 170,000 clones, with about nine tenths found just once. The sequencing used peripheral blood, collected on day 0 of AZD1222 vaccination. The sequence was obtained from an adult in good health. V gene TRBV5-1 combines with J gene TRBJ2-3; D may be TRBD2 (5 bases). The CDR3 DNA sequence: TGCGCCAGCAACCCCGAGGGAACAGATACGCAGTATTTT. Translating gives CASNPEGTDTQYF.